The sequence of this T cell receptor (beta chain) was determined in a study of T-cell reconstitution after alpha-beta-depleted transplantation in children. Study-wide results and limits: T-cell counts and diversity at one year post-transplant came mainly from newly produced T cells.

Ten or more counts support this clonotype. The antigen remains undetermined. Unique molecular identifiers tagged the TCRbeta library. TCRdb analysed the PCR reads with MiXCR anew, one entry per CDR3 protein. The table records roughly 500,000 distinct CDR3 sequences, 8% to 11% of them present only once. The CDR3 contains 13 residues. Trimming removed 3 bases at V and 7 bases at J, with 10 bases between. Germline loops: CDR1 DFQATT, CDR2 SNEGSKA (reference sequence). The sequence was obtained from a child aged 2 to 15 with inherited bone marrow failure, due to receive a stem cell transplant. Sequenced here: PBMCs, sampled before TCRalphabeta/CD19-depleted stem cell transplant. The V and J genes are TRBV20-1 and TRBJ1-6; D remains unclear. CDR3 protein: CSASLTDNSPLHF. CDR3 coding DNA: TGCAGTGCTAGTCTTACAGACAATTCACCCCTCCACTTT.